A selection of T cell receptor beta chains follows, all from one sample in a study of blood T cell repertoires in COVID-19. Clones were sequenced by immunoSEQ multiplex PCR, and TCRdb holds only the in-frame ones, with some missing. The sample holds 200,000 to 250,000 clones, around nine tenths seen once. Sequenced sample: PBMCs or T cells enriched from blood (not recorded which). The receptors shown here come from a woman in her thirties who had been exposed to COVID-19. CDR3s include the opening cysteine and the closing phenylalanine or tryptophan. D genes are given only for firm matches. Some rows mark clone size as missing; the rest say once, few, many or name a class of expanded clone.

D	V	J	size	CDR3	DNA
.	TRBV6-6	TRBJ1-4	.	CASRSPGGEKLFF	TGTGCCAGCAGGTCCCCGGGGGGGGAAAAACTGTTTTTT
.	TRBV29-1	TRBJ1-2	.	CSVRQTVAPHGYTF	TGCAGCGTTCGACAGACAGTCGCCCCACATGGCTACACCTTC
.	TRBV19	TRBJ1-2	.	CASSIPNSPYTF	TGTGCCAGTAGTATCCCGAATAGTCCCTACACCTTC
TRBD1	TRBV28	TRBJ1-5	once	CASSLWTGQVKAPQHF	TGTGCCAGCAGTTTATGGACGGGACAGGTGAAGGCGCCCCAGCATTTT
.	TRBV7-9	TRBJ2-3	.	CASRATGATTDTQYF	TGTGCCAGCAGGGCTACTGGGGCGACCACAGATACGCAGTATTTT
TRBD1	TRBV6-1	TRBJ1-5	.	CASSVTGTGRAGNQPQHF	TGTGCCAGCAGTGTAACCGGGACAGGGAGAGCAGGCAATCAGCCCCAGCATTTT
.	TRBV7-2	TRBJ2-5	.	CASRPQGPKTQYF	TGTGCCAGCAGGCCCCAGGGCCCCAAGACCCAGTACTTC
.	TRBV21-1	TRBJ2-7	.	CARAEVATYEQYF	TGTGCCAGGGCCGAAGTAGCTACCTACGAGCAGTACTTC
TRBD2	TRBV5-1	TRBJ2-3	.	CASRGLAGAYTQYF	TGCGCCAGCAGAGGACTAGCGGGAGCGTATACGCAGTATTTT
TRBD2	TRBV9	TRBJ2-7	.	CASSVGASGRSYEQYF	TGTGCCAGCAGCGTAGGGGCTAGCGGGAGATCCTACGAGCAGTACTTC
.	TRBV5-5	TRBJ1-1	few	CASIRGGMTEAFF	TGTGCCAGCATCAGGGGCGGAATGACTGAAGCTTTCTTT
TRBD2	TRBV10-3	TRBJ2-3	.	CAIRGLAESTDTQYF	TGTGCCATCAGGGGGCTAGCGGAAAGCACAGATACGCAGTATTTT
TRBD2	TRBV5-5	TRBJ2-7	.	CASSLGLAGFVYEQYF	TGTGCCAGCAGCTTAGGACTAGCGGGATTTGTCTACGAGCAGTACTTC
.	TRBV3-1/TRBV3-2	TRBJ2-1	.	CASSQEGTAYNEQFF	TGTGCCAGCAGCCAGGAGGGGACAGCATACAATGAGCAGTTCTTC
.	TRBV6-5	TRBJ1-2	.	CASRPGSYGYTF	TGTGCCAGCAGACCGGGGTCCTATGGCTACACCTTC
TRBD1	TRBV5-3	TRBJ1-5	once	CARSSGTGGNQPQHF	TGTGCCAGAAGCTCCGGGACAGGGGGCAATCAGCCCCAGCATTTT
TRBD2	TRBV12-5	TRBJ2-3	.	CASAKPRGGESTDTQYF	TGTGCTAGTGCCAAACCCCGGGGGGGGGAGAGCACAGATACGCAGTATTTT
TRBD1	TRBV27	TRBJ2-1	.	CASSLRTGAYNEQFF	TGTGCCAGCAGTTTAAGGACAGGGGCCTACAATGAGCAGTTCTTC
TRBD2	TRBV27	TRBJ2-3	.	CASKRGVGTDTQYF	TGTGCCAGCAAGCGGGGTGTAGGCACAGATACGCAGTATTTT
TRBD2	TRBV2	TRBJ2-7	.	CASRRLAGVHEQYF	TGTGCCAGCAGGCGACTAGCGGGAGTGCACGAGCAGTACTTC
.	TRBV5-4	TRBJ2-5	.	CASSRRGQETQYF	TGTGCCAGCAGCCGTCGGGGGCAAGAGACCCAGTACTTC
.	TRBV28	TRBJ2-5	.	CASSFSGMETQYF	TGTGCCAGCAGTTTCTCAGGGATGGAGACCCAGTACTTC
TRBD2	TRBV11-2	TRBJ2-3	.	CASSLASGSTDTQYF	TGTGCCAGCAGCCTTGCTAGCGGAAGCACAGATACGCAGTATTTT
.	TRBV3-1/TRBV3-2	TRBJ2-7	.	CASSSRTIISYEQYF	TGTGCCAGCAGCTCACGGACTATCATCTCCTACGAGCAGTACTTC
TRBD1	TRBV7-9	TRBJ1-5	.	CASSLTGGGSQPQHF	TGTGCCAGCAGCTTAACAGGGGGCGGGAGTCAGCCCCAGCATTTT
TRBD1	TRBV25-1	TRBJ1-1	.	CASSGRGLGTEAFF	TGTGCCAGCAGTGGCAGGGGGCTCGGCACTGAAGCTTTCTTT
TRBD2	TRBV2	TRBJ2-7	.	CASSGTSGRYEQYF	TGTGCCAGCAGTGGGACTAGCGGGCGATACGAGCAGTACTTC
.	TRBV27	TRBJ1-2	.	CASSSAGVRGGYTF	TGTGCCAGCAGTTCTGCAGGGGTAAGGGGTGGCTACACCTTC
.	TRBV21-1	TRBJ1-2	.	CASSKVRTGNYGYTF	TGTGCCAGCAGCAAAGTACGGACAGGGAACTATGGCTACACCTTC
.	TRBV2	TRBJ1-1	.	CASSEDEGIDTEAFF	TGTGCCAGCAGTGAAGATGAGGGTATCGATACTGAAGCTTTCTTT
TRBD1	TRBV2	TRBJ2-6	once	CASSKQGAGANVLTF	TGTGCCAGCAGTAAACAGGGGGCTGGGGCCAACGTCCTGACTTTC
TRBD2	TRBV19	TRBJ2-1	.	CASSISGSANEQFF	TGTGCCAGTAGTATAAGCGGGAGCGCCAATGAGCAGTTCTTC
.	TRBV27	TRBJ1-5	.	CASTLSQGLPQHF	TGTGCCAGCACTTTATCCCAGGGTTTGCCCCAGCATTTT
TRBD2	TRBV9	TRBJ2-3	.	CASSVGRSGRDTQYF	TGTGCCAGCAGCGTAGGTCGCAGCGGGAGGGATACGCAGTATTTT
TRBD1	TRBV24-1	TRBJ2-7	.	CATSDMDRGQQYF	TGTGCCACCAGTGATATGGACAGGGGGCAACAGTACTTC
TRBD2	TRBV7-9	TRBJ2-3	.	CASSVPSGSTDTQYF	TGTGCCAGCAGCGTTCCTAGCGGGAGCACAGATACGCAGTATTTT
TRBD2	TRBV20-1	TRBJ2-7	.	CSASLASGSILSDEQYF	TGCAGTGCTAGTCTGGCTAGCGGGAGTATACTCTCGGACGAGCAGTACTTC
.	TRBV9	TRBJ1-1	.	CASSVRGGTSEAFF	TGTGCCAGCAGCGTACGGGGGGGCACTTCTGAAGCTTTCTTT
.	TRBV6-5	TRBJ2-2	.	CASNYPGTGELFF	TGTGCCAGCAACTACCCGGGGACCGGGGAGCTGTTTTTT
.	TRBV5-4	TRBJ2-1	.	CASSLPSGLLRDEQFF	TGTGCCAGCAGCTTGCCCAGCGGTCTACTAAGGGATGAGCAGTTCTTC
.	TRBV11-2	TRBJ1-6	.	CASSLWGSNSPLHF	TGTGCCAGCAGCTTATGGGGCAGTAATTCACCCCTCCACTTT
.	TRBV19	TRBJ2-5	.	CASSINFEASWETQYF	TGTGCCAGTAGTATAAATTTCGAAGCGTCGTGGGAGACCCAGTACTTC
.	TRBV2	TRBJ2-2	many	CASSGGGRDYTGELFF	TGTGCCAGCAGTGGAGGGGGGAGGGATTACACCGGGGAGCTGTTTTTT
.	TRBV2	TRBJ2-3	.	CASRSNADTQYF	TGTGCCAGCAGATCTAACGCAGATACGCAGTATTTT
TRBD2	TRBV7-9	TRBJ2-2	few	CASSLVRGGNTGELFF	TGTGCCAGCAGCTTAGTACGCGGGGGTAACACCGGGGAGCTGTTTTTT
TRBD2	TRBV11-2	TRBJ2-3	many	CASSLGLRGRTDTQYF	TGTGCCAGCAGCTTAGGGTTACGCGGGAGGACAGATACGCAGTATTTT
TRBD2	TRBV4-1	TRBJ2-1	.	CASSPRLAGGFDEQFF	TGCGCCAGCAGCCCCAGACTAGCGGGAGGGTTCGATGAGCAGTTCTTC
.	TRBV30	TRBJ1-2	.	CAWSVGRGGGYTF	TGTGCCTGGAGTGTAGGAAGAGGAGGCGGCTACACCTTC
.	TRBV6-5	TRBJ1-2	.	CASSYSIGGVYGYTF	TGTGCCAGCAGTTACTCGATCGGGGGGGTTTATGGCTACACCTTC
.	TRBV30	TRBJ1-3	.	CAWTNSLQSYF	TGTGCCTGGACCAACAGCCTCCAGTCATATTTT
TRBD2	TRBV2	TRBJ2-5	once	CASSVERGGLGETQYF	TGTGCCAGCAGTGTGGAGCGGGGAGGTCTTGGAGAGACCCAGTACTTC
.	TRBV27	TRBJ1-2	.	CASSFRDRDYGYTF	TGTGCCAGCAGTTTCAGGGATCGAGACTATGGCTACACCTTC
.	TRBV5-1	TRBJ1-2	.	CASSLQTGIGGYGYTF	TGCGCCAGCAGCTTGCAAACAGGGATTGGTGGGTATGGCTACACCTTC
.	TRBV7-9	TRBJ1-1	.	CASSPIVGDTQNTEAFF	TGTGCCAGCAGCCCGATCGTGGGAGATACACAGAACACTGAAGCTTTCTTT
TRBD2	TRBV18	TRBJ2-5	.	CASSPIPTSAQETQYF	TGTGCCAGCTCACCCATACCGACTAGCGCCCAAGAGACCCAGTACTTC